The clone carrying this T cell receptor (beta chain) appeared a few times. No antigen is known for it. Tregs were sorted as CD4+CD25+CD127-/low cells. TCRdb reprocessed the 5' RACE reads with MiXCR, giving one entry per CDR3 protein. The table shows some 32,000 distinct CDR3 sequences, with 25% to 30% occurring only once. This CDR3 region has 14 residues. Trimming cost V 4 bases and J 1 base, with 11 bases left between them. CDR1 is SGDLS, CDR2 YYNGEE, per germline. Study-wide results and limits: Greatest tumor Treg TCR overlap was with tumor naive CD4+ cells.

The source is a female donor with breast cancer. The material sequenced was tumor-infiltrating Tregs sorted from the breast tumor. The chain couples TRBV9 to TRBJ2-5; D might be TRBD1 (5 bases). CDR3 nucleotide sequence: TGTGCCAGCAGCTACAGGATCCTCCAAGAGACCCAGTACTTC. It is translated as CASSYRILQETQYF.